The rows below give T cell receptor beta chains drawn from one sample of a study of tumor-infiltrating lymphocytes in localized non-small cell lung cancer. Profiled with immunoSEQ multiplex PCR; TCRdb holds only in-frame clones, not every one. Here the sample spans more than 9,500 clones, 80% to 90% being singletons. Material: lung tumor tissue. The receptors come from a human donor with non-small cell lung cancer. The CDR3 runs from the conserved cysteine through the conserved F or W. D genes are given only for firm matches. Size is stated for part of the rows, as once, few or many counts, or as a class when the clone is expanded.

cdr3_nt: TGTGCCAGCAGTGGGACAGGGGTGGTTGGCTACACCTTC
cdr3_aa: CASSGTGVVGYTF
j_call: TRBJ1-2
clone_size: NA
d_call: TRBD1
v_call: TRBV6-1

cdr3_nt: TGCGCCAGCAGTGAGTCTGGAACCGCCGGAGATACGCAGTATTTT
cdr3_aa: CASSESGTAGDTQYF
j_call: TRBJ2-3
clone_size: NA
d_call: NA
v_call: TRBV10-1

cdr3_nt: TGCACCAGCGCCCACAGGGAAGTCCCTTACGAGCAGTACTTC
cdr3_aa: CTSAHREVPYEQYF
j_call: TRBJ2-7
clone_size: NA
d_call: NA
v_call: TRBV1

cdr3_nt: TGTGCAAGTCGCTTAGCGTATCCAGGGGCGAGGTATGGCTACACCTTC
cdr3_aa: CASRLAYPGARYGYTF
j_call: TRBJ1-2
clone_size: NA
d_call: NA
v_call: TRBV12-2

cdr3_nt: TGTGCCAGCAGCTTAAACGCCAGGGGTGGCTATGGCTACACCTTC
cdr3_aa: CASSLNARGGYGYTF
j_call: TRBJ1-2
clone_size: NA
d_call: NA
v_call: TRBV7-9

cdr3_nt: TGCGCCAGCAGCCCCTGGACAGGAGCTAGCGGGAGTTACGAGCAGTACTTC
cdr3_aa: CASSPWTGASGSYEQYF
j_call: TRBJ2-7
clone_size: NA
d_call: TRBD2
v_call: TRBV5-1

cdr3_nt: TGTGCCAGCAGCCCCGGGACAGCTTTCCAAGAGACCCAGTACTTC
cdr3_aa: CASSPGTAFQETQYF
j_call: TRBJ2-5
clone_size: NA
d_call: TRBD1
v_call: TRBV27

cdr3_nt: TGCGCCAGCAGCTTGTCGTCAGCTAATGAAAAACTGTTTTTT
cdr3_aa: CASSLSSANEKLFF
j_call: TRBJ1-4
clone_size: NA
d_call: NA
v_call: TRBV5-1

cdr3_nt: TGTGCCAGCAGCCCAATTGGGACTAGCGGGAGAGCCAAAAACATTCAGTACTTC
cdr3_aa: CASSPIGTSGRAKNIQYF
j_call: TRBJ2-4
clone_size: NA
d_call: TRBD2
v_call: TRBV11-2

cdr3_nt: TGCGCCAGCAGTCTCGGTATCGGATACAATGAGCAGTTCTTC
cdr3_aa: CASSLGIGYNEQFF
j_call: TRBJ2-1
clone_size: NA
d_call: NA
v_call: TRBV10-1

cdr3_nt: TGCAGTGCTAGAAAGGGCGAGCAGTACTTC
cdr3_aa: CSARKGEQYF
j_call: TRBJ2-7
clone_size: NA
d_call: NA
v_call: TRBV20-1

cdr3_nt: TGCGCCAGCAGCGGAAACAGGGGGGATACGGCTTTCTTT
cdr3_aa: CASSGNRGDTAFF
j_call: TRBJ1-1
clone_size: NA
d_call: TRBD1
v_call: TRBV5-1

cdr3_nt: TGCGCCAGCAGCCCGGCGGGGAAAGAGACCCAGTACTTC
cdr3_aa: CASSPAGKETQYF
j_call: TRBJ2-5
clone_size: NA
d_call: NA
v_call: TRBV5-1

cdr3_nt: TGCGCCAGCAGCTTGGGTGCGCGGGGCCAAGAGACCCAGTACTTC
cdr3_aa: CASSLGARGQETQYF
j_call: TRBJ2-5
clone_size: few
d_call: NA
v_call: TRBV5-1

cdr3_nt: TGCGCCAGCAGCCCCCCCAGCGTTGGTACAGATACGCAGTATTTT
cdr3_aa: CASSPPSVGTDTQYF
j_call: TRBJ2-3
clone_size: NA
d_call: NA
v_call: TRBV5-1

cdr3_nt: TGTGCCAGCAGCCTCTTATGGGACAGGGGTTTCGAGCAGTACTTC
cdr3_aa: CASSLLWDRGFEQYF
j_call: TRBJ2-7
clone_size: NA
d_call: NA
v_call: TRBV21-1

cdr3_nt: TGTTTACCGACTAGCAATCAGCCCCAGCATTTT
cdr3_aa: CLPTSNQPQHF
j_call: TRBJ1-5
clone_size: NA
d_call: NA
v_call: TRBV2

cdr3_nt: TGTGCCAGCAGCTTAGAGGGACAGGGGACTGGAAACACCATATATTTT
cdr3_aa: CASSLEGQGTGNTIYF
j_call: TRBJ1-3
clone_size: NA
d_call: TRBD1
v_call: TRBV7-2

cdr3_nt: TGTGCCAGCAGCTTGGAGGGCACCCTCCTAGCCAAAAACATTCAGTACTTC
cdr3_aa: CASSLEGTLLAKNIQYF
j_call: TRBJ2-4
clone_size: NA
d_call: NA
v_call: TRBV5-6

cdr3_nt: TGTGCCAGCAAGCCGGGACAGGGGTCGACCTACGAGCAGTACTTC
cdr3_aa: CASKPGQGSTYEQYF
j_call: TRBJ2-7
clone_size: NA
d_call: TRBD1
v_call: TRBV6-1

cdr3_nt: TGTGCCAGCAGTTTCCTCAGGAGCTCCTACGAGCAGTACTTC
cdr3_aa: CASSFLRSSYEQYF
j_call: TRBJ2-7
clone_size: NA
d_call: NA
v_call: TRBV27

cdr3_nt: TGTGCCAGCAGCTCCATCGGCCAGCCCCAGCATTTT
cdr3_aa: CASSSIGQPQHF
j_call: TRBJ1-5
clone_size: NA
d_call: NA
v_call: TRBV27

cdr3_nt: TGTGCCAGCAGTTACCGTAGGGTGGGCACTGAAGCTTTCTTT
cdr3_aa: CASSYRRVGTEAFF
j_call: TRBJ1-1
clone_size: NA
d_call: NA
v_call: TRBV6-5

cdr3_nt: TGTGCCAGCTCACCACCGACAGGGTTTGCTGGAAACACCATATATTTT
cdr3_aa: CASSPPTGFAGNTIYF
j_call: TRBJ1-3
clone_size: NA
d_call: TRBD1
v_call: TRBV18

cdr3_nt: TGCGCCAGCAGTCGGAATAGTATATACCAAGAGACCCAGTACTTC
cdr3_aa: CASSRNSIYQETQYF
j_call: TRBJ2-5
clone_size: NA
d_call: NA
v_call: TRBV5-1

cdr3_nt: TGTGCCAGTAGTAATGTCATCGGAACCCAGTACTTC
cdr3_aa: CASSNVIGTQYF
j_call: TRBJ2-5
clone_size: NA
d_call: NA
v_call: TRBV19

cdr3_nt: TGCGCCAGCAGCCGACAGGGGCCCTCCTCCGAGCAGTACTTC
cdr3_aa: CASSRQGPSSEQYF
j_call: TRBJ2-7
clone_size: NA
d_call: TRBD1
v_call: TRBV10-2

cdr3_nt: TGTGCCAGCAGCCCGGTGACAGGGAGCAGGGAGCAGTACTTC
cdr3_aa: CASSPVTGSREQYF
j_call: TRBJ2-7
clone_size: NA
d_call: TRBD1
v_call: TRBV7-8

cdr3_nt: TGTGCCAGCAGCTTAGGACAGGGGGGTTGGACAGATACGCAGTATTTT
cdr3_aa: CASSLGQGGWTDTQYF
j_call: TRBJ2-3
clone_size: NA
d_call: TRBD1
v_call: TRBV5-6

cdr3_nt: TGCAGCGTTCCTACCGACAGGTTGCTTCGCTACACCTTC
cdr3_aa: CSVPTDRLLRYTF
j_call: TRBJ1-2
clone_size: NA
d_call: NA
v_call: TRBV29-1

cdr3_nt: TGTGCCAGCAGCTTAAGTAGCGCTTTAAGCTCCTACAATGAGCAGTTCTTC
cdr3_aa: CASSLSSALSSYNEQFF
j_call: TRBJ2-1
clone_size: NA
d_call: NA
v_call: TRBV11-2

cdr3_nt: TGCGCCAGCAGCTTGGCCTTTGGTTTCTACGAGCAGTACTTC
cdr3_aa: CASSLAFGFYEQYF
j_call: TRBJ2-7
clone_size: few
d_call: NA
v_call: TRBV5-1

cdr3_nt: TGTGCCAGCAGCTTAGGACTAGCGGAACTCACAGATACGCAGTATTTT
cdr3_aa: CASSLGLAELTDTQYF
j_call: TRBJ2-3
clone_size: NA
d_call: TRBD2
v_call: TRBV7-8

cdr3_nt: TGTGCCAGCAGTGTGACAGGGGCCCTTTATAGCAATCAGCCCCAGCATTTT
cdr3_aa: CASSVTGALYSNQPQHF
j_call: TRBJ1-5
clone_size: NA
d_call: TRBD1
v_call: TRBV6-1

cdr3_nt: TGTGCCAGCAGCTACCTAGCGGTTCTAACCTACGAGCAGTACTTC
cdr3_aa: CASSYLAVLTYEQYF
j_call: TRBJ2-7
clone_size: NA
d_call: TRBD2
v_call: TRBV7-2

cdr3_nt: TGTGCCAGCAGTTACCGGCTCAATCAGCCCCAGCATTTT
cdr3_aa: CASSYRLNQPQHF
j_call: TRBJ1-5
clone_size: NA
d_call: NA
v_call: TRBV6-5

cdr3_nt: TGTGCCAGCACCGGGACAGGGGAAGGGACCCAGTACTTC
cdr3_aa: CASTGTGEGTQYF
j_call: TRBJ2-5
clone_size: NA
d_call: TRBD1
v_call: TRBV2

cdr3_nt: TGCGCCAGCAGCCAAATTGCCGAGGGGGTCCGCACTGAAGCTTTCTTT
cdr3_aa: CASSQIAEGVRTEAFF
j_call: TRBJ1-1
clone_size: NA
d_call: NA
v_call: TRBV4-1

cdr3_nt: TGTGCCAGCAGCGTAGGCCCCTCTGAGTGGGATGAGCAGTTCTTC
cdr3_aa: CASSVGPSEWDEQFF
j_call: TRBJ2-1
clone_size: NA
d_call: NA
v_call: TRBV9

cdr3_nt: TGTGCCATCAGTGAGTCGGGCGGTTTGGCAGGGTTCTCTGGGGCCAACGTCCTGACTTTC
cdr3_aa: CAISESGGLAGFSGANVLTF
j_call: TRBJ2-6
clone_size: NA
d_call: NA
v_call: TRBV10-3

cdr3_nt: TGTGCCAGCAGTGAAGTTGGAGGGGGCATGGAGACCCAGTACTTC
cdr3_aa: CASSEVGGGMETQYF
j_call: TRBJ2-5
clone_size: once
d_call: NA
v_call: TRBV6-1

cdr3_nt: TGCGCCAGCAGCCAAACTGACAGCTCCTACGAGCAGTACTTC
cdr3_aa: CASSQTDSSYEQYF
j_call: TRBJ2-7
clone_size: NA
d_call: NA
v_call: TRBV4-1

cdr3_nt: TGTGCCAGCAGCTTGGTGTCCGCGAGGGCCGCCGGGGAGCTGTTTTTT
cdr3_aa: CASSLVSARAAGELFF
j_call: TRBJ2-2
clone_size: NA
d_call: NA
v_call: TRBV5-4

cdr3_nt: TGTGCCAGCTTCCCGCGGAATGGTGAAAAACTGTTTTTT
cdr3_aa: CASFPRNGEKLFF
j_call: TRBJ1-4
clone_size: NA
d_call: NA
v_call: TRBV28

cdr3_nt: TGTGCCAGCAGCTCCGGACAGGGGGCCTACGAGCAGTACTTC
cdr3_aa: CASSSGQGAYEQYF
j_call: TRBJ2-7
clone_size: once
d_call: TRBD1
v_call: TRBV5-4

cdr3_nt: TGCGCCAGCAGTCGTGGTAGACGACAGGGGTCACTCTCCTACGAGCAGTACTTC
cdr3_aa: CASSRGRRQGSLSYEQYF
j_call: TRBJ2-7
clone_size: NA
d_call: TRBD1
v_call: TRBV5-1

cdr3_nt: TGTGCCAGCAGTTTAAGTAGGGTTACAGATACGCAGTATTTT
cdr3_aa: CASSLSRVTDTQYF
j_call: TRBJ2-3
clone_size: NA
d_call: NA
v_call: TRBV27

cdr3_nt: TGCGCCAGCAGCTCTGGGACTGCCAAAAACATTCAGTACTTC
cdr3_aa: CASSSGTAKNIQYF
j_call: TRBJ2-4
clone_size: NA
d_call: NA
v_call: TRBV5-1

cdr3_nt: TGCGCCAGCAGCTCCTCCGGGATCTATAATGAAAAACTGTTTTTT
cdr3_aa: CASSSSGIYNEKLFF
j_call: TRBJ1-4
clone_size: NA
d_call: NA
v_call: TRBV5-1

cdr3_nt: TGTGCCAGCAGCTCCGGGGCAGACAGGGGTCTGTACAATGAGCAGTTCTTC
cdr3_aa: CASSSGADRGLYNEQFF
j_call: TRBJ2-1
clone_size: NA
d_call: TRBD1
v_call: TRBV5-4

cdr3_nt: TGTGCCAGCAGTGTCTCTTTGGGGCCCCAGCATTTT
cdr3_aa: CASSVSLGPQHF
j_call: TRBJ1-5
clone_size: NA
d_call: NA
v_call: TRBV28

cdr3_nt: TGTGCCACCAGCAGAGGGACTTCCTACAATGAGCAGTTCTTC
cdr3_aa: CATSRGTSYNEQFF
j_call: TRBJ2-1
clone_size: NA
d_call: NA
v_call: TRBV15

cdr3_nt: TGTGCCAGCAGTTTAAAGAGGGACAGATCCACAGATACGCAGTATTTT
cdr3_aa: CASSLKRDRSTDTQYF
j_call: TRBJ2-3
clone_size: NA
d_call: TRBD1
v_call: TRBV27

cdr3_nt: TGTGCCAGTAGTCCGGGACTGCGTTCAGACACTGAAGCTTTCTTT
cdr3_aa: CASSPGLRSDTEAFF
j_call: TRBJ1-1
clone_size: NA
d_call: NA
v_call: TRBV19

cdr3_nt: TGTGCCAGCACCCCAGGATGGGGGGCGGGCGGGGAGCTGTTTTTT
cdr3_aa: CASTPGWGAGGELFF
j_call: TRBJ2-2
clone_size: few
d_call: NA
v_call: TRBV28